Sequencing of this TCR beta chain was carried out in a study of identical twins. The CDR3 sequence is 13 residues long. From germline, CDR1 is LGHDT and CDR2 YNNKEL (reference sequence). V lost 3 bases and J 0 bases, leaving 5 bases between the germline ends. One entry per CDR3 protein results from TCRdb running MiXCR on the 5' RACE reads. The data contain about 690,000 distinct CDR3 sequences, around 20% of them singletons. These data also formed part of another study, on T cells expressing NK-cell markers.

The sequenced material came from PBMCs. This receptor was identified in a young woman in good health. V is TRBV3-1 and J is TRBJ1-2; D is uncertain. The CDR3 sequence is CASSHQTNYGYTF. CDR3 in DNA: TGTGCCAGCAGCCACCAAACTAACTATGGCTACACCTTC.